These T cell receptor beta chains were read from a single sample in a study of identifying expanded T cells in peripheral blood. Data came from immunoSEQ multiplex PCR; TCRdb stores just in-frame clones and leaves some out. Here the sample spans some 120,000 clones, over 65% being singletons. The sample comprised blood. These receptors came from a person aged 18 to 75 in good health. CDR3s include the opening cysteine and the closing phenylalanine or tryptophan. Some rows have no size entry. The others give once, few or many, or a class for an expanded clone.

abundance	v_gene	j_gene	CDR3aa
NA	TRBV5-6	TRBJ2-1	CASRRGDNEQFF
NA	TRBV19	TRBJ2-1	CASSIDQGQGVYNEQFF
once	TRBV19	TRBJ1-2	CASTRGRPYGYTF
NA	TRBV4-3	TRBJ2-1	CASSQPVGTLNNEQFF
NA	TRBV7-9	TRBJ2-3	CASSLGLAGGTSTDTQYF
NA	TRBV7-9	TRBJ2-1	CASSLALLPWFF
once	TRBV7-2	TRBJ2-7	CASSSRGYEQYF
NA	TRBV14	TRBJ1-1	CASSQDLWGARAFF
once	TRBV5-8	TRBJ1-5	CASSFRSRRGGGQPQHF
NA	TRBV7-2	TRBJ2-5	CASSPRGLETQYF
NA	TRBV30	TRBJ1-6	CAWAGVANSPLHF
NA	TRBV5-6	TRBJ1-1	CASSRQGRDTEAFF
NA	TRBV5-4	TRBJ2-7	CASSLDAGQRSSYEQYF
NA	TRBV29-1	TRBJ2-2	CSGGVYTGELFF
NA	TRBV7-9	TRBJ2-5	CASSWGHLGETQYF
NA	TRBV5-1	TRBJ2-3	CASRGAPLSTDTQYF
NA	TRBV19	TRBJ2-7	CASSIGSYEQYF
NA	TRBV4-3	TRBJ1-1	CASSQNRGDTEAFF
once	TRBV4-3	TRBJ1-3	CASSQDTGLPTIYF
NA	TRBV27	TRBJ2-1	CASTTSGGGYNEQFF
few	TRBV27	TRBJ1-5	CASSPGGGSNQPQHF
once	TRBV6-5	TRBJ1-1	CASIKGQGMNTEAFF
NA	TRBV27	TRBJ1-2	CASSLSPNRVYTF
NA	TRBV5-6	TRBJ1-6	CASSRRVDSPLHF
few	TRBV19	TRBJ1-6	CASEDRGYSPLHF
NA	TRBV5-4	TRBJ1-2	CARKTGVKNYGYTF